The present T cell receptor (beta chain) was sequenced within a study of blood T cells in healthy people across ages. Those donating, healthy Caucasian individuals from Russia, were aged about 6 to 95. Each sample had at least 6 million PBMCs isolated. As for this clonotype: Its antigen remains unknown.

Whole-study findings and limits: Higher naive T cell percentage went strongly together with higher TCR beta diversity. Diversity estimates from one million T cells were considered underestimates.

Next came a second PCR, run for about 6 to 11 cycles, which used a sample-barcoded 5' primer along with a J-beta primer mix. TCRdb reprocessed the 5' RACE reads with MiXCR, giving one entry per CDR3 protein. The sample has around 1,100,000 distinct CDR3 sequences, roughly two fifths seen once. The TCR comes from a man between 18 and 35 years old in good health. Source material: blood.

CDR3 coding DNA: TGCGCCAGCAGCTTCTTAGCGGGGGGACGATACAATGAGCAGTTCTTC. It yields the protein CASSFLAGGRYNEQFF. The genes are TRBV5-1 and TRBJ2-1, with TRBD2 matching over 10 bases. V dropped 2 bases and J dropped 4; count of bases not matched to a gene: 6. In germline, CDR1 is SGHRS, CDR2 YFSETQ. The CDR3 covers 16 residues.